Each of the 22 T cell receptor beta chains below was sequenced from the same sample in a study of shared clonotypes between healthy human individuals. Libraries were prepared by immunoSEQ multiplex PCR; TCRdb keeps only in-frame clonotypes and omits some of them. The sample holds over 400,000 clones, about 85% seen once. The sequencing input was PBMCs. The receptor set was obtained from a woman aged 40 to 50 in good health. Some clones in this sample may be carry-over from other donors' samples.

Note on this clone: The likely explanation is a read error, given a far larger clone one base away. The chain recombines TRBV4-2 with TRBJ2-6; D gene uncertain. V was trimmed by 1 base and J by 8 bases, leaving 12 bases between them. The germline V gene has CDR1 LGHNA and CDR2 YNFKEQ. The CDR3 has 15 residues. DNA of the CDR3: TGTGCCAGCAGCCAAGGCCGACTCCAATCCAACGTCCTGACTTTC. Its protein product is CASSQGRLQSNVLTF.

The rearrangement joins TRBV11-2 to TRBJ2-5, with no clear D. Trimming took off 4 bases at V and 1 base at J, with 10 bases between the two ends. CDR3 length: 14 amino acids. From germline, CDR1 is SGHAT and CDR2 FQNNGV. DNA for the CDR3: TGTGCCAGCAGCTCACTCCGGGCCCAAGAGACCCAGTACTTC. Protein product: CASSSLRAQETQYF. The variable domain in full, with the rest retrieved from reference TRBV11-2 and TRBJ2-5, is EAGVAQSPRYKIIEKRQSVAFWCNPISGHATLYWYQQILGQGPKLLIQFQNNGVVDDSQLPKDRFSAERLKGVDSTLKIQPAKLEDSAVYLCASSSLRAQETQYFGPGTRLLVL.

This clone was seen a single time. The junction and the germline gene differ at one end; a read error may be behind it. The chain has TRBV4-1 and TRBJ2-5; 13 nucleotides match TRBD2. This CDR3 has 15 residues. Germline V gives CDR1 MGHRA, CDR2 YSYEKL. CDR3 bases: TGCGCCAGCAGCCAAGTCCCGGGACTAGCGGGAAAGAGTAACTTC. It translates to CASSQVPGLAGKSNF.

With respect to this clone: Likely a read error: the CDR3 ends without its conserved phenylalanine or tryptophan. The chain has TRBV9 and TRBJ2-3, with 10 positions matching TRBD2. The CDR3 extends over 16 amino acids. The V gene's germline CDR1 is SGDLS and CDR2 YYNGEE. The CDR3 DNA is TGTGCTAGCAGCGTAGCCGGGACTAGCGGCACAGATACGCAGTATCTT. Translation gives CASSVAGTSGTDTQYL.

V is TRBV2 and J is TRBJ1-5; D uncertain. With 7 bases removed from V and 2 bases from J, the gap between germline ends came to 12 bases. Germline V gene data show CDR1 as SNHLY and CDR2 as FYNNEI. The CDR3 runs 14 residues. This CDR3 reads CASTRRVGNQPQHF. The CDR3 DNA reads TGTGCCAGCACTCGGAGGGTTGGCAATCAGCCCCAGCATTTT.

The chain links TRBV7-3 to TRBJ2-2; 9 positions agree with TRBD1. The germline V gene encodes CDR1 SGHTA and CDR2 FQGTGA. V gave up 5 bases and J gave up 6 bases; unmatched junction bases: 13. This CDR3 contains 17 residues. This CDR3 reads CASSPHRDRVKAGELFF. The CDR3 nucleotides read TGTGCCAGCAGCCCCCACCGGGACAGGGTTAAAGCCGGGGAGCTGTTTTTT.

The chain uses TRBV5-1 and TRBJ1-5, with 7 bases identical to TRBD1. The J call may not be correct, given that the DNA end is closer to TRBJ2-3. CDR3 length: 15 residues. Germline V gives CDR1 SGHRS, CDR2 YFSETQ. Written as DNA, the CDR3 is TGCGCCAGCAGCTTAGAGGGGGCTCGTGGTCAGCTCCAGTATTTT. It is translated as CASSLEGARGQLQYF.

CDR3 protein: CASSVAGNTIYF. The CDR3 DNA follows: TGTGCCAGCAGTGTTGCCGGAAACACCATATATTTT. The V and J genes are TRBV2 and TRBJ1-3, with unresolved D. The ends were cut back, 4 bases at V and 4 bases at J, with 5 bases in the middle. In germline, CDR1 is SNHLY, CDR2 FYNNEI. The CDR3 contains 12 residues.

In its sample, this clone was seen many times. Within the sample, other DNA sequences also encode this same CDR3. This chain links TRBV2 with TRBJ2-1, with unresolved D. Germline lookup yields CDR1 SNHLY and CDR2 FYNNEI. CDR3 length: 14 amino acids. The V end was cut by 6 bases, the J end by 0 bases, with 9 bases between. The CDR3 DNA reads as TGTGCCAGCAGCCCCAGATCCTCCTACAATGAGCAGTTCTTC. This gives the protein CASSPRSSYNEQFF.

The chain uses TRBV5-1 and TRBJ1-2; D not resolved. Germline loops: CDR1 SGHRS, CDR2 YFSETQ. This CDR3 is 14 amino acids long. Deletions cut 0 bases from V and 4 bases from J, with 10 bases between. CDR3 nucleotides: TGCGCCAGCAGCTTGGATGCACAGACCTATGGCTACACCTTC. Its protein is CASSLDAQTYGYTF.

The chain recombines TRBV27 with TRBJ2-7; TRBD2 matches at 9 bases. From germline, CDR1 is MNHEY and CDR2 SMNVEV (reference sequence). This CDR3 comprises 15 residues. The V and J ends lost 6 bases and 6 bases, in that order; junction bases with no gene match: 12. CDR3 protein: CASRLVAGAFSEQYF. CDR3 nucleotides: TGTGCCAGCAGATTGGTAGCGGGAGCATTTAGCGAGCAGTACTTC.

CDR3 residues: CASNPGTPGELFF. CDR3 nucleotide sequence: TGCGCCAGCAACCCCGGGACACCCGGGGAGCTGTTTTTT. The chain recombines TRBV5-1 with TRBJ2-2; D may be TRBD1 (6 bases). The germline V gene has CDR1 SGHRS and CDR2 YFSETQ. The CDR3 has 13 amino acids. Trimming took off 6 bases at V and 6 bases at J, with 12 bases between the two ends.

CDR3 coding DNA: TGTGCCAGTAGTTCCCGGGACAGGGTCAATGAGCAGTTCTTC. Its protein product is CASSSRDRVNEQFF. The chain carries TRBV19 and TRBJ2-1; 9 positions agree with TRBD1. Germline values: CDR1 LNHDA, CDR2 SQIVND (reference sequence). CDR3 length equals 14 residues. V shed 5 bases and J 6 bases; nucleotides not matched to a gene: 5.

The rearrangement links TRBV9 to TRBJ2-1, with D unresolved. This CDR3 spans 18 amino acids. V lost 0 bases, J lost 8 bases, and 24 bases lay in between. The germline V gene encodes CDR1 SGDLS and CDR2 YYNGEE. The CDR3 DNA follows: TGTGCCAGCAGCGTAGCCGATCCTCTAGGGTTGGGTTACGATGAGCAGTTCTTC. Protein sequence: CASSVADPLGLGYDEQFF. Full variable domain (outside the CDR3, taken from reference TRBV9 and TRBJ2-1): DSGVTQTPKHLITATGQRVTLRCSPRSGDLSVYWYQQSLDQGLQFLIQYYNGEERAKGNILERFSAQQFPDLHSELNLSSLELGDSALYFCASSVADPLGLGYDEQFFGPGTRLTVL.

This rearrangement joins TRBV29-1 to TRBJ1-2; a possible D gene is TRBD1 (5 bases). This CDR3 contains 14 residues. Germline V gene lookup returns CDR1 SQVTM and CDR2 ANQGSEA. Trimming took 4 bases from V and 6 from J, leaving 18 bases between them. For the CDR3, the DNA is TGCAGCGTTGTTACTCCCGGGGGGAGAAATGGCTACACCTTC. This gives the protein CSVVTPGGRNGYTF.

The chain carries TRBV28 and TRBJ2-2, with D possibly being TRBD2 (5 bases). This CDR3 has 13 amino acids. Germline loops: CDR1 MDHEN, CDR2 SYDVKM. V was shortened by 5 bases and J by 6 bases, with 10 bases between the two germline ends. Here the CDR3 DNA reads TGTGCCAGCAGTGTCGGGGATCCCGGGGAGCTGTTTTTT. Its protein is CASSVGDPGELFF.

The chain uses TRBV28 and TRBJ1-5; 11 bases match TRBD1. The CDR3 consists of 15 residues. Trimming cost V 6 bases and J 8 bases; bases outside gene matches: 9. Germline loops: CDR1 MDHEN, CDR2 SYDVKM. The CDR3 region is CASSRGQGVLEPQHF. DNA for the CDR3: TGTGCCAGCAGCCGGGGACAGGGGGTTCTGGAGCCCCAGCATTTT.

The sample holds one count of this clone. Additional DNA sequences in this sample encode the identical CDR3. The V call is TRBV2, the J call TRBJ1-5; D unresolved. Germline V lookup: CDR1 SNHLY, CDR2 FYNNEI. CDR3 length: 13 residues. V lost 1 base and J lost 4, with 5 bases in between. The CDR3 region is CASSEGRNQPQHF. CDR3 in DNA: TGTGCCAGCAGTGAAGGGAGAAATCAGCCCCAGCATTTT.

This clone has only one observation. CDR3 coding DNA: TGTGCCAGCAGTCAGACAGGCGACCCTGCCTACGAGCAGTACTTC. Translation: CASSQTGDPAYEQYF. This chain joins TRBV6-1 and TRBJ2-7, with D possibly matching TRBD1 (6 bases). CDR3 length equals 15 residues. In germline, CDR1 is MNHNS, CDR2 SASEGT. Trimming stripped 5 bases from V and 2 bases from J, with 16 bases between.

A note on this clone: A far more abundant clone sits one base away, making this likely a read error. The same CDR3 is also encoded by other DNA sequences in this sample. V gene TRBV15 combines with J gene TRBJ2-2, with D unresolved. This CDR3 has 16 amino acids. CDR1 is LNHNV and CDR2 is YYDKDF in the germline V gene (reference sequence). CDR3 protein: CATSRGTTENTGELFF. The CDR3 nucleotides are TGTGCCACCAGTAGAGGCACCACCGAAAACACCGGGGAGCTGTTTTTT.

A word on this clone: The identical CDR3 is also encoded by other nucleotide sequences in the sample. The V gene is TRBV4-1, the J gene TRBJ1-2; no definite D call. Germline assignment: CDR1 MGHRA and CDR2 YSYEKL. The length of the CDR3 is 13 residues. Deletions cut 4 bases from V and 2 bases from J, with 8 bases between. The CDR3 reads CASSLTGNYGYTF. The CDR3 DNA is TGCGCCAGCAGCCTGACCGGGAACTATGGCTACACCTTC.

The gene calls are TRBV5-5 and TRBJ2-7, with 7 bases that match TRBD1. The trim removed 1 base at V and 0 bases at J, leaving 7 bases unmatched. This CDR3 has 16 amino acids. Germline-derived CDR1 and CDR2 are SGHKS and YYEKEE (reference sequence). CDR3 sequence reads: CASSLWLGQNSYEQYF. CDR3 nucleotides: TGTGCCAGCAGCTTGTGGCTGGGACAGAACTCCTACGAGCAGTACTTC.